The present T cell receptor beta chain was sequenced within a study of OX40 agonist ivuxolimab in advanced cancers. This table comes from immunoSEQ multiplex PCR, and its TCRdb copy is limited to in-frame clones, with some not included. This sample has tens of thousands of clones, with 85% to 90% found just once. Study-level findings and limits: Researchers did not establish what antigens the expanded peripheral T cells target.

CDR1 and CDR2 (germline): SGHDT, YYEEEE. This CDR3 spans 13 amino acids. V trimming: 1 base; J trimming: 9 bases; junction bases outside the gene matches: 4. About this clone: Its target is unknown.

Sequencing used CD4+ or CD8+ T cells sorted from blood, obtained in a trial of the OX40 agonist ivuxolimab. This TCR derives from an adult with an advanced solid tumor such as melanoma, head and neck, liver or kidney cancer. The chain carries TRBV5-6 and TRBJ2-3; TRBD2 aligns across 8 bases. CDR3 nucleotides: TGTGCCAGCAGCTTGCGGGAGGGGAGGACGCAGTATTTT. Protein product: CASSLREGRTQYF.